This T cell receptor (beta chain) emerged from a study of blood T cell repertoires in COVID-19. Study background: Both acute and convalescent COVID-19 samples were obtained from the United States, Italy and Spain.

Original processing methods: For nucleated cells, counts were estimated from reference gene primer amplification. Generated by immunoSEQ multiplex PCR, the TCRdb table keeps only in-frame clones and is missing some. V and J calls and clone size are those listed in that table; D and trimming were worked out from the DNA. Altogether roughly 65,000 clones are present, about 82% being singletons, with the ten largest covering about two fifths. Unmatched junction bases numbered 9, after V lost 5 bases and J lost 9 bases. CDR1 is MDHEN, CDR2 SYDVKM, per germline. This CDR3 contains 16 residues. The gene calls are TRBV28 and TRBJ1-6; 11 bases line up with TRBD1. Sequences were obtained from peripheral blood. The sequence derives from a human donor in a cohort sampled during active COVID-19. The CDR3 DNA reads as TGTGCCAGCAGTCCCTGGACAGGGGGCTCCGGTTCACCCCTCCACTTT. Its protein is CASSPWTGGSGSPLHF.